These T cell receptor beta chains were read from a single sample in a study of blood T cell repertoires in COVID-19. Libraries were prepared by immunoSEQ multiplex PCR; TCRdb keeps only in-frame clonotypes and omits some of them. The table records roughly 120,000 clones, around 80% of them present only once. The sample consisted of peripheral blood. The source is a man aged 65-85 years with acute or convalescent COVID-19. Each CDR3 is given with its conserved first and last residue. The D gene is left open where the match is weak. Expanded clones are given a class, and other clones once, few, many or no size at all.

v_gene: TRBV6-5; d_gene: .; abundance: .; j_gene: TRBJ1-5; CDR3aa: CASSYGGTQNQPQHF; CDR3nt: TGTGCCAGCAGTTACGGGGGGACTCAAAATCAGCCCCAGCATTTT
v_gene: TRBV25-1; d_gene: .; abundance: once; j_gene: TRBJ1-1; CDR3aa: CASSGIGRGTEAFF; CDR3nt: TGTGCCAGCAGTGGAATAGGGCGGGGCACTGAAGCTTTCTTT
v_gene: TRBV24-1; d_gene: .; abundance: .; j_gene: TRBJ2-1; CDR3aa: CATSRGYGSSYNEQFF; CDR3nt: TGTGCCACCAGTAGGGGATACGGGAGCTCCTACAATGAGCAGTTCTTC
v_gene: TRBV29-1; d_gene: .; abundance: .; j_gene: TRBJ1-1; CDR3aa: CSVEDSRGYSEAFF; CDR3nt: TGCAGCGTTGAAGATTCCCGGGGATACAGTGAAGCTTTCTTT
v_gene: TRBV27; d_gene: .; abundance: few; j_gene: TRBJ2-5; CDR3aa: CASKGTTNLQETQYF; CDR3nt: TGTGCCAGCAAGGGGACAACTAATCTCCAAGAGACCCAGTACTTC
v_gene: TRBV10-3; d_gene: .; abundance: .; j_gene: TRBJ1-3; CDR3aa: CAIRDSRSGNTIYF; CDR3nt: TGTGCCATCAGGGACAGTCGCTCTGGAAACACCATATATTTT
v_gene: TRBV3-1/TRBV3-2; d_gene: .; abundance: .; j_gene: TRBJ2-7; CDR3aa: CASSPQGAGALSYEQYF; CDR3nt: TGTGCCAGCAGCCCCCAAGGGGCGGGGGCCCTTTCCTACGAGCAGTACTTC
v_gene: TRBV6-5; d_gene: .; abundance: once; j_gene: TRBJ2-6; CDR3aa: CASSYGSGSGANVLTF; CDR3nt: TGTGCCAGCAGTTACGGTTCGGGCTCTGGGGCCAACGTCCTGACTTTC
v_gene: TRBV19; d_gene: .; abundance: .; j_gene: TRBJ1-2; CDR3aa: CASRHRDYGYTF; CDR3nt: TGTGCCAGTAGGCACAGGGACTATGGCTACACCTTC
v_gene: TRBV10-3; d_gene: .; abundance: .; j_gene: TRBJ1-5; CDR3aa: CAISESGAAFQPQHF; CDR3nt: TGTGCCATCAGTGAGTCGGGGGCAGCTTTTCAGCCCCAGCATTTT
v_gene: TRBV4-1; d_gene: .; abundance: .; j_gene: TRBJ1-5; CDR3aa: CASSQASGTRQPQHF; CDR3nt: TGCGCCAGCAGCCAAGCCTCCGGGACAAGACAGCCCCAGCATTTT
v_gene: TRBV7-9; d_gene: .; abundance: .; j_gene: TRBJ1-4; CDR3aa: CASSFGTTNEKLFF; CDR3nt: TGTGCCAGCAGCTTCGGTACAACTAATGAAAAACTGTTTTTT
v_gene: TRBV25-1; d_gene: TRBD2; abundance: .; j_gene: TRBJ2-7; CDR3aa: CASSTSGGPPRLYF; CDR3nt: TGTGCCAGCAGCACTAGCGGGGGGCCTCCTCGCCTGTACTTC
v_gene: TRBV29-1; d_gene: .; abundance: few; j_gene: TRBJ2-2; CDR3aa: CSVAGTGELFF; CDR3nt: TGCAGCGTTGCGGGGACCGGGGAGCTGTTTTTT